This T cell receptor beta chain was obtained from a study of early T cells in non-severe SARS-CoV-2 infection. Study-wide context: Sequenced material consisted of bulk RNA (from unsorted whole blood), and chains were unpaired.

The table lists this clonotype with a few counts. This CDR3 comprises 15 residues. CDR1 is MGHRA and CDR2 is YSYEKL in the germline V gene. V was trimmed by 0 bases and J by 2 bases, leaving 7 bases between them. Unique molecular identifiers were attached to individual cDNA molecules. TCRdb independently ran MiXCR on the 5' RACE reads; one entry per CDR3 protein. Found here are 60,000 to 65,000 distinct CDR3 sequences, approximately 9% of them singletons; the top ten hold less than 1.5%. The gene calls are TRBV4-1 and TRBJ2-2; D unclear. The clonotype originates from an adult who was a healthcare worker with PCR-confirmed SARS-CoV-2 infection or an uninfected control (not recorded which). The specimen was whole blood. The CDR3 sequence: CASSQDGHNTGELFF. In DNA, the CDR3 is TGCGCCAGCAGCCAAGATGGGCACAACACCGGGGAGCTGTTTTTT.